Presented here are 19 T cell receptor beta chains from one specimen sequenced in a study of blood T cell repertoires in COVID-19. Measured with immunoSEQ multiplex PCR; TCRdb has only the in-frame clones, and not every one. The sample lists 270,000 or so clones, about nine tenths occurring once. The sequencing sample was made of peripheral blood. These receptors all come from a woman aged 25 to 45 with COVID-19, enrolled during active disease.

The CDR3 here is CASSLAPRGGNTEAFF. The CDR3 region has the DNA TGTGCCAGCAGCTTAGCGCCTCGGGGGGGGAACACTGAAGCTTTCTTT. The V call is TRBV7-6, the J call TRBJ1-1; tentative D call: TRBD1 (5 bases). Germline loops: CDR1 SGHVS, CDR2 FNYEAQ. The CDR3 is 16 residues long. V was clipped by 0 bases and J by 1 base, with 12 bases between them.

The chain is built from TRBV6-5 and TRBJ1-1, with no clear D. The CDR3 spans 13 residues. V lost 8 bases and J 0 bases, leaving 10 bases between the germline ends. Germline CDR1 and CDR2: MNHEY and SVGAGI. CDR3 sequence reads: CASRSFLNTEAFF. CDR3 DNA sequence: TGTGCCAGCCGTTCTTTTCTGAACACTGAAGCTTTCTTT.

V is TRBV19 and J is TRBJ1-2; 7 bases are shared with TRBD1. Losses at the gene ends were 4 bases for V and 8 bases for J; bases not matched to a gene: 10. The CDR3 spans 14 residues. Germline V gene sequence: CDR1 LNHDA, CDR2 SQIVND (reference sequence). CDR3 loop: CASSTSLTGFGYTF. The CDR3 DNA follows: TGTGCCAGTAGTACCTCACTGACAGGGTTCGGCTACACCTTC.

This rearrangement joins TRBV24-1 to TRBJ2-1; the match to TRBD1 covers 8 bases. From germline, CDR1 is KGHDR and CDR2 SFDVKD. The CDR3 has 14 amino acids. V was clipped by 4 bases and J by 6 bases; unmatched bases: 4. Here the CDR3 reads CATSDPTGGNEQFF. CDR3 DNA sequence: TGTGCCACCAGTGACCCTACAGGGGGCAATGAGCAGTTCTTC.

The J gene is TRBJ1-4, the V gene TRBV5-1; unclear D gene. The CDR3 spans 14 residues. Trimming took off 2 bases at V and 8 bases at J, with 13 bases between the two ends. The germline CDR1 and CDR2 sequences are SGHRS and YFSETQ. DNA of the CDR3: TGCGCCAGCAGCTTTACGGGCGCGGGGGAAAAACTGTTTTTT. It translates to CASSFTGAGEKLFF.

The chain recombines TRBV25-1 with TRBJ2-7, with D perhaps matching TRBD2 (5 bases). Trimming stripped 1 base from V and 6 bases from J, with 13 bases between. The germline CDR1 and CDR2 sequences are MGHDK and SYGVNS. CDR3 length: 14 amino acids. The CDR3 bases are TGTGCCAGCAGTGAATGGTGGGGAGAGCCCGAGCAGTACTTC. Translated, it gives CASSEWWGEPEQYF.

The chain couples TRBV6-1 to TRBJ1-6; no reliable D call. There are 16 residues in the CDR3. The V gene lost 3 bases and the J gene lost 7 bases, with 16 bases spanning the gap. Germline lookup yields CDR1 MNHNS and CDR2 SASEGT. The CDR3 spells CASSEFPRDRNSPLHF. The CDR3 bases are TGTGCCAGCAGTGAGTTCCCCCGGGATAGAAATTCACCCCTCCACTTT.

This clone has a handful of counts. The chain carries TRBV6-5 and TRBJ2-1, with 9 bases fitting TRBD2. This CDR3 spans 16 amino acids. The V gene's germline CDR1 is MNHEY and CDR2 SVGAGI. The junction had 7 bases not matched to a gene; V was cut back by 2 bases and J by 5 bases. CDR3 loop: CASSYPGIAGDNEQFF. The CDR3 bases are TGTGCCAGCAGTTACCCCGGAATAGCGGGGGACAATGAGCAGTTCTTC.

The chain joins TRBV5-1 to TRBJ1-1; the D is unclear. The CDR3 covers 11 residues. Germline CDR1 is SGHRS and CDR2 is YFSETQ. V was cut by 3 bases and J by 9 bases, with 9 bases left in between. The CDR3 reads CASSSGEKAFF. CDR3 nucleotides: TGCGCCAGCAGCTCTGGGGAGAAAGCTTTCTTT.

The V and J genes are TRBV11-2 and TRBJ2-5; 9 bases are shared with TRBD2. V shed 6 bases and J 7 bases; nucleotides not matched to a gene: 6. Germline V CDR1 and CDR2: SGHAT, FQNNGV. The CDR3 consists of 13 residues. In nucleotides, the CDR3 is TGTGCCAGCAGGTCTAGCGGGGCCCCGACCCAGTACTTC. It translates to CASRSSGAPTQYF.

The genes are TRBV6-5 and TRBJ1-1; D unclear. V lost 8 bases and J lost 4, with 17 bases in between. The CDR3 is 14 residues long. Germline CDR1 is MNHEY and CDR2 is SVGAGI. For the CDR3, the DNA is TGTGCCAGCGGAACAAACCTGAGGAGCACTGAAGCTTTCTTT. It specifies CASGTNLRSTEAFF.

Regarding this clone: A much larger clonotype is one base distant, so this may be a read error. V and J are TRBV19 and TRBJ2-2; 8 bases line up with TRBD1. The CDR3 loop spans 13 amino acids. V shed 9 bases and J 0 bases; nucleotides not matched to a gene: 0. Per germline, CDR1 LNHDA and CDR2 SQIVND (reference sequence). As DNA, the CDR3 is TGTGCCAGCAGGGGGCCGAACACCGGGGAGCTGTTTTTT. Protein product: CASRGPNTGELFF.

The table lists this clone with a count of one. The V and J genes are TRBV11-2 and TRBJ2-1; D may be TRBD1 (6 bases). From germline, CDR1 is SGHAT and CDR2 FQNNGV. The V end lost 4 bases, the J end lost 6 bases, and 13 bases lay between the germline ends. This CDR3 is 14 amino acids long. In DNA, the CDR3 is TGTGCCAGCAGCTCAGGGGCTCCCTCCAATGAGCAGTTCTTC. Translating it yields CASSSGAPSNEQFF.

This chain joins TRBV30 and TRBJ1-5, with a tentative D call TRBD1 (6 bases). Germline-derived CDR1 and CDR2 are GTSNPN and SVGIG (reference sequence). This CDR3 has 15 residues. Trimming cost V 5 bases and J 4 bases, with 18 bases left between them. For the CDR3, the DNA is TGTGCCTGGGCCGCCCCAGGGGTTCCTAATCAGCCCCAGCATTTT. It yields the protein CAWAAPGVPNQPQHF.

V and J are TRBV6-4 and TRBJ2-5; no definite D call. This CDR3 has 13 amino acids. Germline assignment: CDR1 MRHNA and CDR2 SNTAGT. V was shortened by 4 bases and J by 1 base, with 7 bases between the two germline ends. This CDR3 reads CASSVQSQETQYF. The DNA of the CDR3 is TGTGCCAGCAGTGTACAGTCCCAAGAGACCCAGTACTTC.

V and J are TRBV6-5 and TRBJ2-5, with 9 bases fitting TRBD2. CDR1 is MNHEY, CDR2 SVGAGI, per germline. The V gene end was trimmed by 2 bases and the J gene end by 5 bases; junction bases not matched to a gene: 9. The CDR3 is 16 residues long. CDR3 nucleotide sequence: TGTGCCAGCAGTTACAAGACTAGCGGAGATAGGGAGACCCAGTACTTC. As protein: CASSYKTSGDRETQYF.

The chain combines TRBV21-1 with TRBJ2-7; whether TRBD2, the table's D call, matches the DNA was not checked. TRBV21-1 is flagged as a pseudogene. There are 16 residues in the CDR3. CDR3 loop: CASSKNRGFSLYEQYF. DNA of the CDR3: TGTGCCAGCAGCAAAAATCGAGGGTTTAGTCTCTACGAGCAGTACTTC.

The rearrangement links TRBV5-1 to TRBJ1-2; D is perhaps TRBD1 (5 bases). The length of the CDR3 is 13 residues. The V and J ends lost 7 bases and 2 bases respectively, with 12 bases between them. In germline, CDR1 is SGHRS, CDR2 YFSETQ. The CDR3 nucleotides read TGCGCCAGCCACGACAGCCCCAACTATGGCTACACCTTC. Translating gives CASHDSPNYGYTF.

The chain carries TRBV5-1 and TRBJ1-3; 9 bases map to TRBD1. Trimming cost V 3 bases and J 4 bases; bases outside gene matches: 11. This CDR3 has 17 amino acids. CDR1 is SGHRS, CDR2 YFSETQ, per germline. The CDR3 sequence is CASSSYIGTGNGNTIYF. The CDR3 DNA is TGCGCCAGCAGCTCCTACATTGGGACAGGGAACGGAAACACCATATATTTT.